A single sample gave rise to the 26 T cell receptor beta chains below, sequenced in a study of neurological immune-mediated disorders. One entry per CDR3 protein, called by TCRdb with MiXCR from the 5' RACE reads. This sample yields about 62,000 distinct CDR3 sequences, of which 3% to 4% are seen a single time; around 2.2% belongs to the top ten. Material for sequencing was PBMCs. The receptors shown here come from a woman aged 45-65 years with multiple sclerosis.

This clonotype was observed at least ten times. The chain recombines TRBV10-3 with TRBJ1-1; possible D gene TRBD1, 6 bases. Trimming pared 0 bases from V and 0 bases from J, leaving 20 bases between. The CDR3 is 19 residues long. CDR1 is ENHRY, CDR2 SYGVKD, per germline. CDR3 DNA sequence: TGTGCCATCAGTGAGTCGACGGTAGAGACAGGAACCATGAACACTGAAGCTTTCTTT. It encodes CAISESTVETGTMNTEAFF.

This clonotype was seen many times. The chain recombines TRBV10-3 with TRBJ2-5; 9 bases match TRBD1. Germline lookup yields CDR1 ENHRY and CDR2 SYGVKD. V gave up 6 bases and J gave up 3 bases; unmatched junction bases: 5. The CDR3 extends over 14 amino acids. The CDR3, as DNA: TGTGCCATCAGAGAGGACAGGGGAAAAGAGACCCAGTACTTC. It is translated as CAIREDRGKETQYF.

In this sample, this clonotype turned up many times. This chain's CDR3 is CATSRDEGLVYQETQYF. For the CDR3, the DNA is TGTGCCACCAGCAGAGATGAGGGACTAGTCTATCAAGAGACCCAGTACTTC. The V and J genes are TRBV15 and TRBJ2-5; 8 bases are shared with TRBD2. V shed 0 bases and J 2 bases; nucleotides not matched to a gene: 8. The CDR3 runs 17 residues. Germline lookup yields CDR1 LNHNV and CDR2 YYDKDF (reference sequence).

This clonotype has a count of ten or more. Germline is not matched at one junction end, which may reflect a read error. This chain connects TRBV5-1 to TRBJ1-1; 8 positions match TRBD1. CDR3 length equals 14 residues. The germline V gene has CDR1 SGHRS and CDR2 YFSETQ. In DNA, the CDR3 is TGTGCCAGCTCACCCGGGACAGGGAACACTGAAGCTTTCTTT. Protein sequence: CASSPGTGNTEAFF. Looking up the rest from reference TRBV5-1 and TRBJ1-1 gives the full variable domain: KAGVTQTPRYLIKTRGQQVTLSCSPISGHRSVSWYQQTPGQGLQFLFEYFSETQRNKGNFPGRFSGRQFSNSRSEMNVSTLELGDSALYLCASSPGTGNTEAFFGQGTRLTVV.

This clonotype has ten or more counts. The rearrangement links TRBV20-1 to TRBJ2-3; D ambiguous. V was clipped by 0 bases and J by 2 bases, with 12 bases between them. This CDR3 is built from 15 residues. From germline, CDR1 is DFQATT and CDR2 SNEGSKA (reference sequence). The CDR3 region has the DNA TGCAGTGCTAGAGATCGGCAGGTACCCACAGATACGCAGTATTTT. It translates to CSARDRQVPTDTQYF.

This clonotype was found many times. The rearrangement uses TRBV5-1 and TRBJ2-2; possibly TRBD1 for D (5 bases). Trimming removed 2 bases at V and 1 base at J, with 9 bases between. Germline lookup yields CDR1 SGHRS and CDR2 YFSETQ. The CDR3 has 15 amino acids. For the CDR3, the DNA is TGCGCCAGCAGCTTCCAGGGCGGGAACACCGGGGAGCTGTTTTTT. Translating gives CASSFQGGNTGELFF.

This chain links TRBV21-1 with TRBJ2-1; the DNA was not used to check the table's D call, TRBD2. TRBV21-1 is a recognized pseudogene. This CDR3 has 18 residues. CDR3 DNA sequence: TGTGCCAGCAGCAAAGAATTTGGGAGGGGAAAAATTGACAATGAGCAGTTCTTC. It translates to CASSKEFGRGKIDNEQFF.

This sequence joins TRBV20-1 and TRBJ1-1; a weak D match, TRBD1 (5 bases). This CDR3 comprises 14 residues. With 3 bases removed from V and 5 bases from J, the gap between germline ends came to 16 bases. Germline-derived CDR1 and CDR2 are DFQATT and SNEGSKA (reference sequence). The CDR3, as DNA: TGCAGTGCTAGCGGCGGCGGGGGTTGGACTGAAGCTTTCTTT. This translates into CSASGGGGWTEAFF.

The sample holds many counts of this clonotype. The V gene is TRBV4-2, the J gene TRBJ2-2; tentative D call: TRBD2 (6 bases). CDR1 LGHNA and CDR2 YNFKEQ come from the germline V gene. Trimming cost V 0 bases and J 4 bases, with 12 bases left between them. This CDR3 has 16 amino acids. For the CDR3, the DNA is TGTGCCAGCAGCCAAGATAAAGGGGAGGTCACCGGGGAGCTGTTTTTT. Protein product: CASSQDKGEVTGELFF.

Many counts were recorded for this clonotype. The V gene is TRBV7-8, the J gene TRBJ2-3; TRBD1 is a possible D gene (5 bases). Looked up from germline, CDR1 is SGHVS and CDR2 is FQNEAQ. Trimming stripped 5 bases from V and 6 bases from J, with 12 bases between. This CDR3 comprises 13 residues. CDR3 sequence reads: CASSRPKGDTQYF. CDR3 sequence (DNA): TGTGCCAGCAGCCGGCCGAAGGGGGATACGCAGTATTTT.

This clonotype was observed a handful of times. The rearrangement joins TRBV7-2 to TRBJ2-1; D tentatively fits TRBD1 or TRBD2 (5 bases each). V gave up 3 bases and J gave up 3 bases, with 12 bases separating them. The germline CDR1 and CDR2 sequences are SGHTA and FQGNSA. This CDR3 is 15 amino acids long. The CDR3 loop reads CASSLGPWGYNEQFF. Here the CDR3 DNA reads TGTGCCAGCAGCTTGGGACCCTGGGGCTACAATGAGCAGTTCTTC.

This clonotype has at least ten counts. The J gene is TRBJ2-3, the V gene TRBV20-1; D ambiguous. Germline V gives CDR1 DFQATT, CDR2 SNEGSKA (reference sequence). V gave up 7 bases and J gave up 4 bases, with 9 bases separating them. The CDR3 totals 11 residues. The CDR3 region is CSVGLSDTQYF. In DNA, the CDR3 is TGCAGTGTTGGTCTCTCAGATACGCAGTATTTT.

This clonotype has at least ten counts. A junction end diverges from the germline sequence, so it may reflect a read error. The chain carries TRBV5-1 and TRBJ2-1; D perhaps matches TRBD2 (6 bases). CDR1 and CDR2 from the germline V gene are SGHRS and YFSETQ. The CDR3 length is 15 residues. CDR3 in DNA: TGCGCCAGCAGTTTGGGGGACTCCGCCTACAATGAGCAGTTCTTC. It yields the protein CASSLGDSAYNEQFF.

There are many counts of this clonotype. The chain recombines TRBV11-2 with TRBJ1-1; D unclear. V gave up 5 bases and J gave up 5 bases, with 9 bases separating them. Germline V gene lookup returns CDR1 SGHAT and CDR2 FQNNGV. The CDR3 length is 12 residues. CDR3 region: CASSVTSTEAFF. Written as DNA, the CDR3 is TGTGCCAGCAGCGTTACAAGTACTGAAGCTTTCTTT. Supplemented by reference TRBV11-2 and TRBJ1-1, the full variable domain reads EAGVAQSPRYKIIEKRQSVAFWCNPISGHATLYWYQQILGQGPKLLIQFQNNGVVDDSQLPKDRFSAERLKGVDSTLKIQPAKLEDSAVYLCASSVTSTEAFFGQGTRLTVV.

This clonotype has ten or more counts. J is TRBJ2-1 and V is TRBV5-1; tentative D call: TRBD1 (5 bases). Trimming took off 4 bases at V and 5 bases at J, with 10 bases between the two ends. Germline values: CDR1 SGHRS, CDR2 YFSETQ. The CDR3 is made up of 13 amino acids. This chain's CDR3 is CASSQGFHNEQFF. CDR3 nucleotides: TGCGCCAGCAGCCAGGGCTTTCACAATGAGCAGTTCTTC. The complete variable domain, with remaining parts taken from reference TRBV5-1 and TRBJ2-1, reads KAGVTQTPRYLIKTRGQQVTLSCSPISGHRSVSWYQQTPGQGLQFLFEYFSETQRNKGNFPGRFSGRQFSNSRSEMNVSTLELGDSALYLCASSQGFHNEQFFGPGTRLTVL.

This clonotype was counted many times. The J gene is TRBJ2-6, the V gene TRBV20-1; possible D gene TRBD1, 6 bases. The V gene lost 6 bases and the J gene lost 0 bases, with 18 bases spanning the gap. The CDR3 totals 17 residues. Looked up from germline, CDR1 is DFQATT and CDR2 is SNEGSKA (reference sequence). The CDR3 spells CSARDIWQDSGANVLTF. CDR3 coding DNA: TGCAGTGCCAGGGACATTTGGCAGGACTCTGGGGCCAACGTCCTGACTTTC.

Concerning this clonotype: Being one base from a much bigger clone, this may be a read error. The chain employs TRBV20-1 and TRBJ2-7; D may match TRBD1 or TRBD2 (5 bases each). The CDR3 spans 15 residues. Germline assignment: CDR1 DFQATT and CDR2 SNEGSKA (reference sequence). Trimming pared 0 bases from V and 0 bases from J, leaving 12 bases between. The CDR3, as DNA: TGCAGTGCTAGAGATCTAGGGGAGAACTCCTACGAGCAGTACTTC. This sequence encodes CSARDLGENSYEQYF.

The chain carries TRBV12-3 or TRBV12-4 and TRBJ2-1; D might be TRBD2 (5 bases). CDR3 length: 14 residues. Trimming shortened V by 10 bases and J by 2 bases, and 15 bases separated the two germline ends. CDR3 sequence: CATKGDEPYNEQFF. CDR3 nucleotides: TGTGCCACCAAGGGAGACGAGCCCTACAATGAGCAGTTCTTC.

This clonotype came up many times. The rearrangement joins TRBV24-1 to TRBJ2-1, with D hard to call. V gave up 5 bases and J gave up 0 bases, with 10 bases separating them. CDR3 size: 15 residues. Germline V CDR1 and CDR2: KGHDR, SFDVKD. This chain's CDR3 is CATSVLRNSYNEQFF. CDR3 bases: TGTGCCACCAGTGTCCTGAGGAACTCCTACAATGAGCAGTTCTTC.

This clonotype was seen at least ten times. V usage is TRBV12-3 or TRBV12-4 and J usage is TRBJ2-7, with a possible D match to TRBD2 (5 bases). The CDR3 is 13 amino acids. With 8 bases removed from V and 5 bases from J, the gap between germline ends came to 16 bases. The DNA of the CDR3 is TGTGCCAGCTCCCCAGGCAGGAGGAACGAGCAGTACTTC. This codes for CASSPGRRNEQYF.

This clonotype showed up many times. The chain links TRBV27 to TRBJ2-1; D is unclear. Per the germline V gene, CDR1 is MNHEY and CDR2 is SMNVEV (reference sequence). The CDR3 is 13 amino acids. Trimming stripped 6 bases from V and 3 bases from J, with 9 bases between. The chain's CDR3 is CASSRPDYNEQFF. The CDR3 region has the DNA TGTGCCAGCAGCCGCCCAGACTACAATGAGCAGTTCTTC.

This clonotype was recorded many times. The chain is built from TRBV12-3 or TRBV12-4 and TRBJ2-5; D may match TRBD1 or TRBD2 (6 bases each). With 3 bases removed from V and 5 bases from J, the gap between germline ends came to 16 bases. The CDR3 totals 15 residues. CDR3 DNA sequence: TGTGCCAGCAGTTTTAACGTGGGGGCGGGGGAGACCCAGTACTTC. This encodes CASSFNVGAGETQYF.

This clonotype was detected ten times or more. The CDR3: CASSLEGLGDNEQFF. The DNA for the CDR3 is TGCGCCAGCAGCTTGGAAGGGTTAGGAGACAATGAGCAGTTCTTC. The V call is TRBV5-1, the J call TRBJ2-1; D is unresolved. Between the trimmed V and J ends, which lost 0 bases and 5 bases, there was a span of 12 bases. The CDR3 totals 15 residues. Germline CDR1 and CDR2: SGHRS and YFSETQ.

This clonotype was counted ten times or more. V gene TRBV9 combines with J gene TRBJ1-2; D might be TRBD1 (6 bases). V lost 0 bases and J lost 4, with 10 bases in between. Looked up from germline, CDR1 is SGDLS and CDR2 is YYNGEE. The CDR3 extends over 14 amino acids. DNA of the CDR3: TGTGCCAGCAGCGTAGAAGGGGGAATCTATGGCTACACCTTC. Amino acid sequence: CASSVEGGIYGYTF. The complete variable domain, with remaining parts taken from reference TRBV9 and TRBJ1-2, reads DSGVTQTPKHLITATGQRVTLRCSPRSGDLSVYWYQQSLDQGLQFLIQYYNGEERAKGNILERFSAQQFPDLHSELNLSSLELGDSALYFCASSVEGGIYGYTFGSGTRLTVV.

This clonotype was seen a few times. The chain recombines TRBV11-3 with TRBJ1-4; unclear D gene. Germline CDR1 SGHNT, CDR2 YENEEA. Trimming took 3 bases from V and 3 from J, leaving 11 bases between them. This CDR3 has 15 residues. The CDR3, as DNA: TGTGCCAGCAGCTTGCGGGAGCGGGCTAATGAAAAACTGTTTTTT. Translating it yields CASSLRERANEKLFF.

This clonotype was observed at least ten times. The chain combines TRBV6-2 or TRBV6-3 with TRBJ2-1; D unclear. The germline gives CDR1 MNHEY, CDR2 SVGEGT. V was shortened by 6 bases and J by 5 bases, with 5 bases between the two germline ends. The CDR3 spans 11 residues. The CDR3 reads CASSQHNEQFF. The CDR3 DNA follows: TGTGCCAGCAGCCAGCACAATGAGCAGTTCTTC.